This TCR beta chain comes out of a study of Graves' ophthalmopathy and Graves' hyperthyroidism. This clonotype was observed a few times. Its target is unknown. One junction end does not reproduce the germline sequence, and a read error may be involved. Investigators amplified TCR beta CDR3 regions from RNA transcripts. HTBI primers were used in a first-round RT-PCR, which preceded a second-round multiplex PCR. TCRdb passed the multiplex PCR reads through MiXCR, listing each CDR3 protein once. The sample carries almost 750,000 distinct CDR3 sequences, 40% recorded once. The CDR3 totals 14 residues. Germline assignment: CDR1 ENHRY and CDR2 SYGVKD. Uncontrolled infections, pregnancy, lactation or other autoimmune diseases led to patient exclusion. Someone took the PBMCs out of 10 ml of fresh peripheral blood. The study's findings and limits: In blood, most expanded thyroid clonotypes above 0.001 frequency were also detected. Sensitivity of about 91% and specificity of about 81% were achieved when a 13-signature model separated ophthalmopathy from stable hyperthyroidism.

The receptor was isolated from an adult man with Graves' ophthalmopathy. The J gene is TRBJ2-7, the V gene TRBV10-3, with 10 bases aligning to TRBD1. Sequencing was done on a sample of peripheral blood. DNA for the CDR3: TGTGCCAGCAGTCGTCGGGACAGGGGTTACGAGCAGTACTTC. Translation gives CASSRRDRGYEQYF.